Presented here are 18 T cell receptor beta chains from one specimen sequenced in a study of regulatory T cells in long-lasting Graves disease. Both iRepertoire HTBI primers and Arm-PCR of CDR3 regions were used to build the TCR beta libraries. TCRdb reprocessed the multiplex PCR reads with MiXCR, giving one entry per CDR3 protein. Here the sample spans about 310,000 distinct CDR3 sequences, 22% being singletons. As for time point: persistent/refractory GD, antithyroid drugs over 5 years with positive TRAb. Construction of the TCR library relied on RNA isolated from PBMCs. The sample consisted of peripheral blood mononuclear cells (PBMCs), taken when the disease was refractory, from a patient treated with antithyroid drugs. The origin of the receptors is a female donor with Graves disease.

This chain connects TRBV20-1 to TRBJ2-7; D gene uncertain. V lost 5 bases, J lost 2 bases, and 7 bases lay in between. Looked up from germline, CDR1 is DFQATT and CDR2 is SNEGSKA (reference sequence). The CDR3 has 11 residues. CDR3 nucleotides: TGCAGTGCTCCAACCCCCTACGAGCAGTACTTC. Its protein is CSAPTPYEQYF.

This clonotype was counted many times. This chain links TRBV12-3 or TRBV12-4 with TRBJ2-2, with a tentative D call TRBD2 (6 bases). V lost 6 bases and J lost 0, with 17 bases in between. The CDR3 has 17 amino acids. CDR3 nucleotide sequence: TGTGCCAGCAGCCCCCTTATCCCTAGCGCGAACACCGGGGAGCTGTTTTTT. Its translation: CASSPLIPSANTGELFF.

This clonotype has ten or more counts. The rearrangement joins TRBV20-1 to TRBJ1-2; 8 bases match TRBD1. J lost 8 bases, V lost 3 bases, and 11 bases had no gene match. The CDR3 extends over 14 amino acids. Germline V gene lookup returns CDR1 DFQATT and CDR2 SNEGSKA (reference sequence). The CDR3 coding sequence is TGCAGTGCTAGGGAAAGGGACAGGCGAGGAGGCTACACCTTC. It yields the protein CSARERDRRGGYTF.

The J gene is TRBJ1-6, the V gene TRBV10-3; tentative D call: TRBD1 (6 bases). Germline V gene sequence: CDR1 ENHRY, CDR2 SYGVKD. The V end lost 3 bases, the J end lost 1 base, and 19 bases lay between the germline ends. The CDR3 consists of 19 residues. The CDR3 protein is CAISERGERYSSYNSPLHF. DNA for the CDR3: TGTGCCATCAGTGAAAGGGGGGAACGATATAGTTCCTATAATTCACCCCTCCACTTT.

V gene TRBV6-1 combines with J gene TRBJ1-3; no clear D gene. The CDR3 totals 13 residues. Germline V lookup: CDR1 MNHNS, CDR2 SASEGT. V was clipped by 4 bases and J by 6 bases, with 10 bases between them. The CDR3 loop reads CASSANRVNTIYF. CDR3 sequence (DNA): TGTGCCAGCAGTGCTAATCGGGTAAACACCATATATTTT.

This clonotype was found many times. The chain combines TRBV3-1 with TRBJ1-5; no definite D call. Germline V gene sequence: CDR1 LGHDT, CDR2 YNNKEL (reference sequence). This CDR3 is built from 12 residues. V dropped 1 base and J dropped 6 bases, with 4 bases sitting between them. The CDR3 reads CASSQGTQPQHF. The CDR3, as DNA: TGTGCCAGCAGCCAAGGCACTCAGCCCCAGCATTTT.

V usage is TRBV6-1 and J usage is TRBJ1-5; maybe TRBD1 (6 bases). V shed 6 bases and J shed 7 bases, with 25 bases lying between them. This CDR3 region has 17 residues. Looked up from germline, CDR1 is MNHNS and CDR2 is SASEGT. The CDR3 bases are TGTGCCAGCAGGATGACAGGTGGTTTGGGGTATATCCAGCCCCAGCATTTT. Translation gives CASRMTGGLGYIQPQHF.

This chain connects TRBV4-3 to TRBJ2-1; D is possibly TRBD1 or TRBD2 (5 bases each). This CDR3 is built from 14 residues. Trimming removed 1 base from V and 4 bases from J, with 8 bases in between. The V gene's germline CDR1 is LGHNA and CDR2 YSLEER. CDR3 loop: CASSQGGTYNEQFF. CDR3 nucleotide sequence: TGCGCCAGCAGCCAAGGGGGGACGTACAATGAGCAGTTCTTC.

There are a few counts of this clonotype. The chain couples TRBV12-3 or TRBV12-4 to TRBJ1-3; D not certain. The CDR3 length is 14 residues. V lost 7 bases and J 2 bases, leaving 12 bases between the germline ends. Written as DNA, the CDR3 is TGTGCCAGCAATCCAGAAGGTGCTGGAAACACCATATATTTT. Amino acids: CASNPEGAGNTIYF.

In this sample, this clonotype turned up a few times. This chain joins TRBV7-3 and TRBJ1-1; D call uncertain. The V end was cut by 2 bases, the J end by 1 base, with 17 bases between. The V gene's germline CDR1 is SGHTA and CDR2 FQGTGA. CDR3 length: 17 amino acids. The CDR3, as DNA: TGTGCCAGCAGCTTACCCTCCAACGGACGGGGGAACACTGAAGCTTTCTTT. Amino acid sequence: CASSLPSNGRGNTEAFF.

This clonotype was counted only a few times. A read error may produce the germline difference seen at one junction end. V and J are TRBV6-4 and TRBJ2-7, with D perhaps TRBD1 (5 bases). The germline V gene encodes CDR1 MRHNA and CDR2 SNTAGT. This CDR3 comprises 13 residues. In DNA form, the CDR3 reads TGTGCCAGCAGTTACTCCCAGGGAAACGAGCAGTACTTC. Residues: CASSYSQGNEQYF.

This sequence joins TRBV20-1 and TRBJ2-7, with D possibly TRBD2 on 5 matching bases. V lost 7 bases to trimming and J lost 2 bases, with 15 bases between them. The germline V gene encodes CDR1 DFQATT and CDR2 SNEGSKA (reference sequence). The CDR3 has 13 residues. The CDR3 DNA is TGCAGTGTAAGCGACTATTCCACCTACGAGCAGTACTTC. As protein: CSVSDYSTYEQYF.

This clonotype was picked up many times. The chain combines TRBV28 with TRBJ2-7; the match to TRBD2 covers 13 bases. This CDR3 region has 17 residues. Per the germline V gene, CDR1 is MDHEN and CDR2 is SYDVKM. V lost 8 bases and J lost 0; bases outside the gene matches: 10. The CDR3 loop is CASSTTSGRAISYEQYF. The CDR3 DNA follows: TGTGCCAGCTCTACAACTAGCGGGAGGGCCATCTCCTACGAGCAGTACTTC.

The gene calls are TRBV20-1 and TRBJ1-2; tentative D call: TRBD1 (5 bases). V was clipped by 3 bases and J by 1 base, with 12 bases between them. Germline V gene lookup returns CDR1 DFQATT and CDR2 SNEGSKA (reference sequence). CDR3 size: 14 residues. For the CDR3, the DNA is TGCAGTGCTAGCCCGACAGCCATTAACTATGGCTACACCTTC. Translation: CSASPTAINYGYTF.

The sample holds many counts of this clonotype. The chain joins TRBV6-1 to TRBJ1-4, with 9 bases lining up with TRBD1. V dropped 6 bases and J dropped 8; count of bases not matched to a gene: 10. Germline CDR1 MNHNS, CDR2 SASEGT. The CDR3 spans 15 residues. The CDR3 sequence is CASSTRGTGREKLFF. Written as DNA, the CDR3 is TGTGCCAGCAGCACGAGGGGGACAGGGAGAGAAAAACTGTTTTTT.

This clonotype was counted at least ten times. The rearrangement joins TRBV7-2 to TRBJ2-5, with 8 bases aligning to TRBD2. Germline V lookup: CDR1 SGHTA, CDR2 FQGNSA. V was pared by 5 bases and J by 5 bases, with 7 bases of the junction left unmatched. CDR3 length: 14 residues. The CDR3 coding sequence is TGTGCCAGCAGCCCGACTAGCGTTCGGGAGACCCAGTACTTC. Encoded protein: CASSPTSVRETQYF.

J is TRBJ2-5 and V is TRBV15; D remains unclear. CDR3 length: 13 amino acids. With 3 bases removed from V and 4 bases from J, the gap between germline ends came to 9 bases. CDR1 is LNHNV and CDR2 is YYDKDF in the germline V gene (reference sequence). The CDR3 sequence is CATSRDPLETQYF. In DNA form, the CDR3 reads TGTGCCACCAGCAGGGACCCCTTAGAGACCCAGTACTTC.

Ten or more counts support this clonotype. The rearrangement links TRBV2 to TRBJ2-7; D is perhaps TRBD1 (6 bases). Germline lookup yields CDR1 SNHLY and CDR2 FYNNEI. Deletions cut 7 bases from V and 4 bases from J, with 11 bases between. CDR3 length: 12 residues. The CDR3 sequence: CASTEGVYEQYF. The CDR3 region has the DNA TGTGCCAGCACCGAGGGGGTATACGAGCAGTACTTC.